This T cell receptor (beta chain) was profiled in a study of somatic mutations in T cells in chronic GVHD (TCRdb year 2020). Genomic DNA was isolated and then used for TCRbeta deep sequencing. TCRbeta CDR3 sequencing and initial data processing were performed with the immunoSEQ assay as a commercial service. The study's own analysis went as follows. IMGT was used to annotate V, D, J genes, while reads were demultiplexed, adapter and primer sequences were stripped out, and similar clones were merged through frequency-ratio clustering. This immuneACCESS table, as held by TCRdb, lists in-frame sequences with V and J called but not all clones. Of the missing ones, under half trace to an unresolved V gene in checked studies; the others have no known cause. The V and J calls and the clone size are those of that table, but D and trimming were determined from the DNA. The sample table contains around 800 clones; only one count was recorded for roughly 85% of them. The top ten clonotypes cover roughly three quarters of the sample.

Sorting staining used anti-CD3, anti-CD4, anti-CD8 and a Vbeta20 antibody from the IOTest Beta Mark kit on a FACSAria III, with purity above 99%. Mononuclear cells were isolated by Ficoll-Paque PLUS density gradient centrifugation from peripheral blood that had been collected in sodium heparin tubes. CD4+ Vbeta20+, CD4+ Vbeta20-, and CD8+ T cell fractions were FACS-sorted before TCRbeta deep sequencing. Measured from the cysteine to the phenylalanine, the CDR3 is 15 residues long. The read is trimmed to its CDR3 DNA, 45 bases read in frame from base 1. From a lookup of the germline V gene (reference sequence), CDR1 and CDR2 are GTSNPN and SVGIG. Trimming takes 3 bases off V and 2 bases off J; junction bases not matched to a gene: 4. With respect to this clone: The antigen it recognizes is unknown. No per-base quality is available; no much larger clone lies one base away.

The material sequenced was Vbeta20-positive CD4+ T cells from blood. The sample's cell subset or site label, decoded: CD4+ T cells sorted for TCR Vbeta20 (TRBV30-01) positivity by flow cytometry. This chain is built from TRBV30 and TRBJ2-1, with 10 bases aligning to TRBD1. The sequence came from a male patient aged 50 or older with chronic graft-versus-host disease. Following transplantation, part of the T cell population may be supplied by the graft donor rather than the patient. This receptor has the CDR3 CAWSPGQGTYNEQFF. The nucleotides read TGTGCCTGGAGCCCGGGACAGGGGACCTACAATGAGCAGTTCTTC.